This T cell receptor beta chain was found in a study of shared clonotypes between healthy human individuals. For sorted subsets, about 200 ng DNA per replicate equaled about 31,000 T cell genomes. Profiling relied on immunoSEQ multiplex PCR, and the TCRdb table lists in-frame clones only, not all of them. Counted here are approximately 500,000 clones, approximately 95% occurring once; the ten biggest clones make up about 0.054%. Investigators divided CD4+ cells into CD45RA+ naive and CD45RA-negative memory subsets. Germline CDR1 reads LNHDA; CDR2 reads SQIVND (reference sequence). Between the trimmed V and J ends, which lost 5 bases and 0 bases, there was a span of 8 bases. This CDR3 has 14 residues.

The clonotype was recovered from a woman in her twenties or thirties in good health. The rearrangement uses TRBV19 and TRBJ1-3; D gene uncertain. Input material: naive CD4+ T cells sorted from blood. Subset meaning: CD45RA+ positively selected. The CDR3 sequence: CASSWRSSGNTIYF. The CDR3 DNA sequence: TGTGCCAGTAGTTGGCGGAGCTCTGGAAACACCATATATTTT.